The 8 T cell receptor beta chains below come from one sample, sequenced in a study of blood T cell repertoires in COVID-19. Some clones are missing from TCRdb's copy, which holds only in-frame ones; the method was immunoSEQ multiplex PCR. The sample contains some 130,000 clones, roughly 78% of which appear only once. Material: PBMCs or T cells enriched from blood (not recorded which). The source of these receptors is a woman in her fifties or sixties who had recovered from COVID-19.

The CDR3 sequence: CASIGGEFDEQYF. Written as DNA, the CDR3 is TGTGCCAGCATAGGGGGGGAGTTCGACGAGCAGTACTTC. This rearrangement joins TRBV28 to TRBJ2-7, with a tentative D call TRBD2 (7 bases). The CDR3 totals 13 residues. CDR1 MDHEN and CDR2 SYDVKM come from the germline V gene. Trimming removed 7 bases from V and 5 bases from J, with 15 bases in between. The complete variable domain, with remaining parts taken from reference TRBV28 and TRBJ2-7, reads DVKVTQSSRYLVKRTGEKVFLECVQDMDHENMFWYRQDPGLGLRLIYFSYDVKMKEKGDIPEGYSVSREKKERFSLILESASTNQTSMYLCASIGGEFDEQYFGPGTRLTVT.

This clone appeared a single time. The gene calls are TRBV7-2 and TRBJ1-6; D possibly corresponds to TRBD1 (6 bases). V was trimmed by 4 bases and J by 7 bases, leaving 11 bases between them. There are 14 residues in the CDR3. The germline V gene encodes CDR1 SGHTA and CDR2 FQGNSA. As DNA, the CDR3 is TGTGCCAGCAGCTCATCCAGGGGAAATTCACCCCTCCACTTT. The encoded protein is CASSSSRGNSPLHF.

The chain has TRBV3-1 (or the pseudogene TRBV3-2) and TRBJ1-6; 8 nucleotides line up with TRBD1. The CDR3 totals 17 residues. After removal of 4 bases from V and 9 bases from J, the junction contained 14 bases not matched to a gene. CDR1 and CDR2 (germline): LGHDT, YNNKEL (reference sequence). The CDR3 spells CASSPSPGGRGVSPLHF. CDR3 in DNA: TGTGCCAGCAGCCCGTCCCCAGGGGGCAGGGGGGTTTCACCCCTCCACTTT.

The chain recombines TRBV4-2 with TRBJ2-1; 12 nucleotides agree with TRBD2. Germline V gene lookup returns CDR1 LGHNA and CDR2 YNFKEQ. The CDR3 has 14 residues. The V and J ends lost 6 bases and 6 bases, in that order; junction bases with no gene match: 3. The CDR3 nucleotides read TGTGCCAGCAGACCACTAGCGGGGGGCAATGAGCAGTTCTTC. Amino acid sequence: CASRPLAGGNEQFF.

This chain links TRBV12-3 or TRBV12-4 with TRBJ1-3, with TRBD1 as a possible D gene (6 bases). The V and J ends lost 6 bases and 4 bases respectively, with 10 bases between them. This CDR3 comprises 13 residues. The CDR3 DNA reads TGTGCCAGCAGCCGGGGGGGCGGAAACACCATATATTTT. Translating it yields CASSRGGGNTIYF.

The chain links TRBV2 to TRBJ2-5; 8 bases map to TRBD1. The CDR3 has 12 amino acids. V shed 6 bases and J 12 bases; nucleotides not matched to a gene: 9. Germline V gene data show CDR1 as SNHLY and CDR2 as FYNNEI. The CDR3 DNA is TGTGCCAGCAGCCGGGAAGGGGACAGGAAGTACTTC. This sequence encodes CASSREGDRKYF.

The chain joins TRBV6-5 to TRBJ1-2; D is ambiguous. Trimming stripped 6 bases from V and 8 bases from J, with 13 bases between. The CDR3 totals 12 residues. CDR1 MNHEY and CDR2 SVGAGI come from the germline V gene. CDR3 sequence: CASSTTVKGYTF. CDR3 in DNA: TGTGCCAGCAGCACAACCGTGAAGGGCTACACCTTC.

This sequence joins TRBV30 and TRBJ2-1; 12 bases are shared with TRBD2. The CDR3 totals 15 residues. After removal of 5 bases from V and 9 bases from J, the junction contained 11 bases not matched to a gene. Germline lookup yields CDR1 GTSNPN and CDR2 SVGIG (reference sequence). The DNA of the CDR3 is TGTGCCTGGTCCCTGCGGGGACTAGCGGGCTTTGAGCAGTTCTTC. Translated, it gives CAWSLRGLAGFEQFF.